One and the same sample provided the 26 T cell receptor beta chains below, sequenced in a study of OX40 agonist ivuxolimab in advanced cancers. The repertoire was sequenced with immunoSEQ multiplex PCR; TCRdb's copy has only in-frame clones and lacks some. The sample has some 70,000 clones, 80% to 90% seen once. The sequencing used CD4+ or CD8+ T cells sorted from blood, collected in a trial of the OX40 agonist ivuxolimab. These receptors came from an adult with an advanced solid tumor such as melanoma, head and neck, liver or kidney cancer.

The gene calls are TRBV9 and TRBJ1-1, with D possibly matching TRBD1 (6 bases). The germline V and J ends were trimmed by 7 bases and 5 bases, with 18 bases remaining between them. The CDR3 covers 14 residues. From germline, CDR1 is SGDLS and CDR2 YYNGEE. The CDR3 DNA sequence: TGTGCCAGCTCCGCTTATGGCAGGGGAACTGAAGCTTTCTTT. Protein sequence: CASSAYGRGTEAFF. Looking up the rest from reference TRBV9 and TRBJ1-1 gives the full variable domain: DSGVTQTPKHLITATGQRVTLRCSPRSGDLSVYWYQQSLDQGLQFLIQYYNGEERAKGNILERFSAQQFPDLHSELNLSSLELGDSALYFCASSAYGRGTEAFFGQGTRLTVV.

The rearrangement uses TRBV7-9 and TRBJ1-1; tentatively, D is TRBD1 (5 bases). Looked up from germline, CDR1 is SEHNR and CDR2 is FQNEAQ (reference sequence). With 5 bases removed from V and 9 bases from J, the gap between germline ends came to 16 bases. The CDR3 has 13 residues. The CDR3 region is CASSNSGGSKAFF. The CDR3 bases are TGTGCCAGCAGCAATAGTGGGGGTTCGAAAGCTTTCTTT.

This chain uses TRBV5-6 with TRBJ1-4, with unresolved D. V lost 2 bases and J 2 bases, leaving 13 bases between the germline ends. The CDR3 has 16 residues. Germline V CDR1 and CDR2: SGHDT, YYEEEE. The CDR3 DNA is TGTGCCAGCAGCTTCCGGACCCGCTCCACTAATGAAAAACTGTTTTTT. It encodes CASSFRTRSTNEKLFF.

V gene TRBV29-1 combines with J gene TRBJ2-1, with 15 bases identical to TRBD2. This CDR3 is built from 16 residues. Looked up from germline, CDR1 is SQVTM and CDR2 is ANQGSEA. After removal of 0 bases from V and 9 bases from J, the junction contained 6 bases not matched to a gene. CDR3 nucleotides: TGCAGCGTTGAAGACTTCGGGACTAGCGGGAGGAGTGAGCAGTTCTTC. Translation gives CSVEDFGTSGRSEQFF.

V usage is TRBV7-2 and J usage is TRBJ1-1; a possible D gene is TRBD1 (5 bases). Trimming removed 5 bases at V and 3 bases at J, with 10 bases between. The germline V gene has CDR1 SGHTA and CDR2 FQGNSA. This CDR3 has 13 residues. CDR3 nucleotide sequence: TGTGCCAGCAGCGCGGACACCTACACTGAAGCTTTCTTT. It encodes CASSADTYTEAFF.

The V call is TRBV5-1, the J call TRBJ1-6, with 7 bases aligning to TRBD1. V gave up 1 base and J gave up 10 bases; unmatched junction bases: 11. CDR3 length: 16 amino acids. Germline V CDR1 and CDR2: SGHRS, YFSETQ. CDR3 DNA sequence: TGCGCCAGCAGCTTGAAGTCAGGGACAGCGCGGTCACCCCTCCACTTT. As protein: CASSLKSGTARSPLHF.

J is TRBJ1-1 and V is TRBV6-5; TRBD1 matches at 8 bases. CDR1 is MNHEY and CDR2 is SVGAGI in the germline V gene. J was trimmed by 6 bases and V by 11 bases; bases with no gene match: 11. The length of the CDR3 is 13 residues. The CDR3 sequence: CAVRGRGRPEAFF. CDR3 coding DNA: TGTGCCGTGAGGGGCAGGGGGCGGCCTGAAGCTTTCTTT.

This clone turned up a few times. V gene TRBV18 combines with J gene TRBJ2-2; D is perhaps TRBD1 or TRBD2 (6 bases each). In germline, CDR1 is KGHSH, CDR2 LQKENI. The CDR3 is 17 residues long. V lost 3 bases, J lost 4 bases, and 18 bases lay in between. CDR3 loop: CASSPGLEGGSTGELFF. Here the CDR3 DNA reads TGTGCCAGCTCACCGGGCCTGGAAGGGGGGAGCACCGGGGAGCTGTTTTTT.

The gene calls are TRBV18 and TRBJ2-5; a weak D match, TRBD2 (6 bases). The CDR3 is made up of 13 amino acids. In germline, CDR1 is KGHSH, CDR2 LQKENI. V dropped 4 bases and J dropped 4 bases, with 10 bases sitting between them. The chain's CDR3 is CASSRGEAETQYF. CDR3 nucleotides: TGTGCCAGCTCACGTGGGGAGGCAGAGACCCAGTACTTC.

The V gene is TRBV7-8, the J gene TRBJ2-7; D gene unclear. Germline CDR1 SGHVS, CDR2 FQNEAQ. This CDR3 is 14 amino acids long. Trimming pared 4 bases from V and 0 bases from J, leaving 10 bases between. The CDR3, as DNA: TGTGCCAGCAGCTCTCAGGCGCTCTCCTACGAGCAGTACTTC. This translates into CASSSQALSYEQYF.

The rearrangement links TRBV7-9 to TRBJ2-2, with D hard to call. The CDR3 contains 15 residues. Per germline, CDR1 SEHNR and CDR2 FQNEAQ (reference sequence). Trimming removed 5 bases from V and 2 bases from J, with 12 bases in between. CDR3 sequence (DNA): TGTGCCAGCAGCGAAAGACTGGTAAACACCGGGGAGCTGTTTTTT. Its protein is CASSERLVNTGELFF.

The J gene is TRBJ2-3, the V gene TRBV30; perhaps TRBD2 as D (6 bases). V was clipped by 4 bases and J by 1 base, with 15 bases between them. CDR3 size: 15 residues. The germline gives CDR1 GTSNPN, CDR2 SVGIG (reference sequence). The CDR3 sequence: CAWNIDGRGTDTQYF. DNA of the CDR3: TGTGCCTGGAACATTGACGGGAGAGGCACAGATACGCAGTATTTT.

The rearrangement uses TRBV6-6 and TRBJ2-7; 11 bases align to TRBD1. CDR1 and CDR2 (germline): MNHNY, SVGAGI (reference sequence). The ends lost 10 bases at V and 4 bases at J; junction bases unmatched: 6. The CDR3 is 13 residues long. The CDR3 is CATKGQGAYEQYF. As DNA, the CDR3 is TGTGCCACCAAAGGACAGGGGGCTTACGAGCAGTACTTC.

V is TRBV18 and J is TRBJ1-2, with D unclear. Germline lookup yields CDR1 KGHSH and CDR2 LQKENI. This CDR3 is built from 15 residues. Trimming shortened V by 4 bases and J by 0 bases, and 12 bases separated the two germline ends. CDR3 region: CASSLDELANYGYTF. CDR3 in DNA: TGTGCCAGCTCACTCGACGAGCTAGCTAACTATGGCTACACCTTC.

The chain recombines TRBV7-2 with TRBJ2-1, with D possibly being TRBD2 (6 bases). CDR1 and CDR2 (germline): SGHTA, FQGNSA. This CDR3 is built from 14 residues. Deletions cut 4 bases from V and 5 bases from J, with 12 bases between. This CDR3 is CASSSAGSHNEQFF. Written as DNA, the CDR3 is TGTGCCAGCAGCTCAGCGGGCAGTCACAATGAGCAGTTCTTC.

V usage is TRBV2 and J usage is TRBJ1-2, with no clear D. V was pared by 1 base and J by 1 base, with 4 bases between. The CDR3 loop spans 13 amino acids. Germline V gene lookup returns CDR1 SNHLY and CDR2 FYNNEI. The CDR3, as DNA: TGTGCCAGCAGTGAAGACCGTAACTATGGCTACACCTTC. It codes for CASSEDRNYGYTF.

The gene calls are TRBV7-2 and TRBJ1-4; D call uncertain. Trimming took off 6 bases at V and 0 bases at J, with 8 bases between the two ends. The CDR3 contains 14 residues. Germline CDR1 and CDR2: SGHTA and FQGNSA. Written as DNA, the CDR3 is TGTGCCAGCAGATCCACCTCAACTAATGAAAAACTGTTTTTT. Its translation: CASRSTSTNEKLFF.

This clone was detected once. The chain carries TRBV7-2 and TRBJ2-2; D is unresolved. From germline, CDR1 is SGHTA and CDR2 FQGNSA. The CDR3 extends over 17 amino acids. V lost 5 bases and J 1 base, leaving 17 bases between the germline ends. CDR3 coding DNA: TGTGCCAGCAGCCCCATCATCGGGTCGGGGAACACCGGGGAGCTGTTTTTT. It encodes CASSPIIGSGNTGELFF.

The gene calls are TRBV7-9 and TRBJ2-7; D remains ambiguous. V was trimmed by 8 bases and J by 7 bases, leaving 12 bases between them. The germline gives CDR1 SEHNR, CDR2 FQNEAQ (reference sequence). The CDR3 has 11 residues. The CDR3 DNA sequence: TGTGCCAGCGAAGCCTCGCGGGAGCAGTACTTC. It translates to CASEASREQYF.

The chain recombines TRBV7-2 with TRBJ1-1; 10 nucleotides align to TRBD1. Trimming at V came to 5 bases and at J to 5 bases, leaving 8 bases not matched to a gene. The CDR3 runs to 15 residues. The germline gives CDR1 SGHTA, CDR2 FQGNSA. The DNA for the CDR3 is TGTGCCAGCAGCGTGACAGGGGGCGCAGATACTGAAGCTTTCTTT. Its protein product is CASSVTGGADTEAFF.

The chain combines TRBV19 with TRBJ2-1; D may be TRBD2 (7 bases). Deletions cut 10 bases from V and 0 bases from J, with 10 bases between. The CDR3 contains 13 residues. CDR1 is LNHDA, CDR2 SQIVND, per germline (reference sequence). CDR3 sequence reads: CATGGSSYNEQFF. CDR3 coding DNA: TGTGCCACGGGGGGCAGCTCCTACAATGAGCAGTTCTTC.

The V gene is TRBV28, the J gene TRBJ1-1; D call uncertain. Looked up from germline, CDR1 is MDHEN and CDR2 is SYDVKM. V was cut by 5 bases and J by 4 bases, with 8 bases left in between. The length of the CDR3 is 12 residues. The CDR3 reads CASSPQITEAFF. DNA for the CDR3: TGTGCCAGCAGTCCACAGATCACTGAAGCTTTCTTT.

This clone was counted between two and nine times. The rearrangement links TRBV2 to TRBJ1-2; a weak D match, TRBD1 (6 bases). CDR3 length: 14 amino acids. Germline V gene data show CDR1 as SNHLY and CDR2 as FYNNEI. Trimming left V 4 bases short and J 5 bases short, with 14 bases between. CDR3 sequence: CASSGRGRGYGYTF. CDR3 nucleotide sequence: TGTGCCAGCAGTGGGAGAGGCAGGGGATATGGCTACACCTTC.

The gene calls are TRBV7-2 and TRBJ1-3; the D is unclear. In germline, CDR1 is SGHTA, CDR2 FQGNSA. The CDR3 runs 15 residues. The V gene lost 5 bases and the J gene lost 4 bases, with 15 bases spanning the gap. CDR3 in DNA: TGTGCCAGCAGCCCCCGCAGTGGGGAAGGAAACACCATATATTTT. Translation gives CASSPRSGEGNTIYF. The whole variable domain, remainder taken from reference TRBV7-2 and TRBJ1-3, is GAGVSQSPSNKVTEKGKDVELRCDPISGHTALYWYRQSLGQGLEFLIYFQGNSAPDKSGLPSDRFSAERTGGSVSTLTIQRTQQEDSAVYLCASSPRSGEGNTIYFGEGSWLTVV.

This clone was detected a few times. The rearrangement uses TRBV7-9 and TRBJ2-3; the D gene is possibly TRBD1 (6 bases). Trimming pared 4 bases from V and 5 bases from J, leaving 16 bases between. The germline gives CDR1 SEHNR, CDR2 FQNEAQ (reference sequence). This CDR3 has 15 amino acids. Here the CDR3 DNA reads TGTGCCAGCAGCTCCCTACAGGGAAGGTTAGATACGCAGTATTTT. This translates into CASSSLQGRLDTQYF.

The chain is built from TRBV10-3 and TRBJ2-4, with D perhaps matching TRBD1 (6 bases). The CDR3 loop spans 14 amino acids. Germline V CDR1 and CDR2: ENHRY, SYGVKD. Trimming took off 5 bases at V and 4 bases at J, with 12 bases between the two ends. The CDR3 loop is CAISSGQRKNIQYF. The CDR3 DNA follows: TGTGCCATCAGTTCAGGACAGAGGAAAAACATTCAGTACTTC.